This section outlines one T cell receptor (beta chain) sequence together with its context. The same CDR3 also results from other DNA sequences found in this sample. Prevalent HPV16 infections were excluded; only incident single HPV16 infections included. This sample stems from a study of T cells in women clearing cervical HPV infection. About the study: Women with histologically confirmed HPV16-related CIN3 or worse, 2 with invasive cancer, served as cases.

Libraries were prepared by immunoSEQ multiplex PCR; TCRdb keeps only in-frame clonotypes and omits some of them. Seen in this sample are about 30,000 clones; the ten most common clones hold 1.4%. The sequence came from a woman between 18 and 70 years old with a cervical HPV16 infection that either progressed to CIN3+ or cleared (not recorded which). The sample taken for sequencing was blood buffy coat.

CDR3 sequence reads: CASSGQGRNTIYF. CDR3 bases read: TGTGCCAGCAGTGGACAGGGTAGAAACACC. V gene TRBV2 combines with J gene TRBJ1-3, with 7 bases matching TRBD1. The read halts 3 residues ahead of the CDR3 end, with the missing end drawn from the germline J gene. The CDR3 is made up of 13 amino acids. Germline loops: CDR1 SNHLY, CDR2 FYNNEI. V lost 4 bases, J lost 5 bases, and 2 bases stayed unmatched.